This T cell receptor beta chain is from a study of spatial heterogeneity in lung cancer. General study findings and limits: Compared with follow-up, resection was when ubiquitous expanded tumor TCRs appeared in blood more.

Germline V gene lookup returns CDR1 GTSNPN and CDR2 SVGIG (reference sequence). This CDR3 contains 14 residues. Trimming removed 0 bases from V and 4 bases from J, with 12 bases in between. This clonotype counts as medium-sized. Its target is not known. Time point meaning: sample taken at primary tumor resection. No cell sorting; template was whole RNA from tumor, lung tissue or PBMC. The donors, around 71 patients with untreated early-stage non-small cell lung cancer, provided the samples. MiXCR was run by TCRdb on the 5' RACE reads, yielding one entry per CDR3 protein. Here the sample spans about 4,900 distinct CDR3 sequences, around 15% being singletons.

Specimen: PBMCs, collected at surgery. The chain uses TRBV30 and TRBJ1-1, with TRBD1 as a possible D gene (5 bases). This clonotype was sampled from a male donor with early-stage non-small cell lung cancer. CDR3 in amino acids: CAWSVYGHSTEAFF. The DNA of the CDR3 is TGTGCCTGGAGTGTATATGGACACAGCACTGAAGCTTTCTTT.